This TCR beta chain comes out of a study of response to subunit inactivated influenza vaccine. The table lists this clonotype with a few counts. Its antigen is unknown. V gave up 0 bases and J gave up 6 bases, with 17 bases separating them. Germline V lookup: CDR1 LGHNA, CDR2 YNFKEQ. This CDR3 spans 16 amino acids. Study results and caveats: The authors put forward the suggestion that each seasonal influenza vaccination may bring in only a limited number of new T cells.

One entry per CDR3 protein, called by TCRdb with MiXCR from the RT-PCR reads. The table lists about 580,000 distinct CDR3 sequences, approximately 14% of them singletons. The TCR sequence derives from a man in his fifties who received an inactivated influenza vaccine. The sequencing used PBMCs from blood, collected about 12 days after vaccination. V usage is TRBV4-2 and J usage is TRBJ2-5; unclear D gene. The CDR3 loop is CASSQEWASSAKTQYF. In nucleotides, the CDR3 is TGTGCCAGCAGCCAAGAGTGGGCTTCGAGTGCGAAGACCCAGTACTTC.